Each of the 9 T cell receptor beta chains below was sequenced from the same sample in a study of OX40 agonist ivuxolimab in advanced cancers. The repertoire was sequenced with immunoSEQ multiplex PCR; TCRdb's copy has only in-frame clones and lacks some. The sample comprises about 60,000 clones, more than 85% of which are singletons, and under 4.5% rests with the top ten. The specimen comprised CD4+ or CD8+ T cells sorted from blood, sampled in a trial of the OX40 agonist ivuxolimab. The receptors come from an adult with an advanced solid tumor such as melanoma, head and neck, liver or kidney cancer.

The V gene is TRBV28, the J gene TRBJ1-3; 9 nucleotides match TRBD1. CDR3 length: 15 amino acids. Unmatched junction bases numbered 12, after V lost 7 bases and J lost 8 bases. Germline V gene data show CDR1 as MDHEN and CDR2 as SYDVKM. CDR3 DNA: TGTGCCAGCACCCAGCCCGGACAGGGGAAGTACACCATATATTTT. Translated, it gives CASTQPGQGKYTIYF.

CDR3 DNA: TGCGCCAGCGCCCCTAGCACAGATACGCAGTATTTT. Translating gives CASAPSTDTQYF. The chain carries TRBV5-1 and TRBJ2-3, with D unclear. Germline lookup yields CDR1 SGHRS and CDR2 YFSETQ. There are 12 residues in the CDR3. V was trimmed by 7 bases and J by 0 bases, leaving 6 bases between them.

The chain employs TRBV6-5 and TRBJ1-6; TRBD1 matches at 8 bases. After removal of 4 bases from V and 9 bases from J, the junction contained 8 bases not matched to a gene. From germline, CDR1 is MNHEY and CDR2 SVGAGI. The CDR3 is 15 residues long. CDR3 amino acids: CASSSPGQGASPLHF. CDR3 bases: TGTGCCAGCAGTTCCCCGGGGCAGGGGGCTTCACCCCTCCACTTT.

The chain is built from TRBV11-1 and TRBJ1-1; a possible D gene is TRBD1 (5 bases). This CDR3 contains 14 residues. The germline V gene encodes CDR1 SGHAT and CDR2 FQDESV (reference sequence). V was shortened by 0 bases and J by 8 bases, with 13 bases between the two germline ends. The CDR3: CASSLAAEGTEAFF. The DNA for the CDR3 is TGTGCCAGCAGCTTAGCAGCGGAGGGGACGGAAGCTTTCTTT.

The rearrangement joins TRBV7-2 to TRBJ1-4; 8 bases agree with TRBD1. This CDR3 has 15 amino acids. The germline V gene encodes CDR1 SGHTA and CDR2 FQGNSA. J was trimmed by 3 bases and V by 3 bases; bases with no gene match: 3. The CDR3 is CASSFTGGSNEKLFF. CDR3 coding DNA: TGTGCCAGCAGCTTTACAGGGGGGTCTAATGAAAAACTGTTTTTT.

CDR3 DNA: TGTGCCAGCAGTAGGGACCCAGCTACCACCATATATTTT. Encoded protein: CASSRDPATTIYF. The chain combines TRBV6-5 with TRBJ1-3, with a weak D call TRBD1 (5 bases). Trimming took 5 bases from V and 9 from J, leaving 14 bases between them. CDR3 length: 13 residues. Germline V gene data show CDR1 as MNHEY and CDR2 as SVGAGI.

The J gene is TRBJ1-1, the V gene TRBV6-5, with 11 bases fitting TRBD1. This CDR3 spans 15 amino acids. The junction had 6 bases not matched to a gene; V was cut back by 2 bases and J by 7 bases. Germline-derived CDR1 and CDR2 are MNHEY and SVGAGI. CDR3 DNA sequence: TGTGCCAGCAGTTACACCCGGACAGGGGGCGGTGAAGCTTTCTTT. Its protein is CASSYTRTGGGEAFF.

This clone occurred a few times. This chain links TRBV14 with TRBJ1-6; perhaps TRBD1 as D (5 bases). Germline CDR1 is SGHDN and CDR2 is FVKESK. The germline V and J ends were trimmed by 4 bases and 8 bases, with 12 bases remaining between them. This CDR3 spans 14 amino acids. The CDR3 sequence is CASSPDMGDSPLHF. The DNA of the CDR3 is TGTGCCAGCAGCCCGGACATGGGAGATTCACCCCTCCACTTT.

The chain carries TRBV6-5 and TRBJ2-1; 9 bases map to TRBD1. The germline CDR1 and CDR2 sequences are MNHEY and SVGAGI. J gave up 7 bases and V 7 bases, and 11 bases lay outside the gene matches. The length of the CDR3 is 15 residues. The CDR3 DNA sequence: TGTGCCAGCACCGTGGGGGCACAGGGGGCTAATGAGCAGTTCTTC. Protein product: CASTVGAQGANEQFF.